What follows are 3 T cell receptor beta chains derived from one specimen sequenced in a study of T cells in Graves' hyperthyroidism and ophthalmopathy. The TCR beta CDR3 regions underwent amplification using RNA transcripts as the source. The study used the HTBI primer set for a first-round RT-PCR of the TCR CDR3. TCRdb itself ran the multiplex PCR reads through MiXCR, one entry per CDR3 protein. The data show hundreds of thousands of distinct CDR3 sequences, about 15% seen once. Sequences were obtained from blood. The receptors were sampled from a woman aged 40-49 years with Graves' hyperthyroidism.

This clonotype was detected only a few times. This chain connects TRBV2 to TRBJ2-5, with unresolved D. V gave up 5 bases and J gave up 5 bases, with 15 bases separating them. Per the germline V gene, CDR1 is SNHLY and CDR2 is FYNNEI. The CDR3 is 14 residues long. CDR3 coding DNA: TGTGCCAGCAGTTTCGGACCTGATGGGGAGACCCAGTACTTC. This codes for CASSFGPDGETQYF.

In its sample, this clonotype was seen many times. V is TRBV15 and J is TRBJ1-2; unclear D gene. With 0 bases removed from V and 6 bases from J, the gap between germline ends came to 14 bases. Germline V gene data show CDR1 as LNHNV and CDR2 as YYDKDF (reference sequence). CDR3 size: 15 residues. The CDR3 region is CATSREEVGKDGYTF. Here the CDR3 DNA reads TGTGCCACCAGCAGAGAAGAGGTCGGTAAGGATGGCTACACCTTC.

This clonotype was detected many times. The V gene is TRBV3-1, the J gene TRBJ2-7, with D hard to call. V lost 2 bases to trimming and J lost 5 bases, with 10 bases between them. In germline, CDR1 is LGHDT, CDR2 YNNKEL (reference sequence). CDR3 length equals 13 residues. CDR3 DNA: TGTGCCAGCAGCCAAAGCCAGTTCCACGAGCAGTACTTC. It codes for CASSQSQFHEQYF.